These T cell receptor beta chains were read from a single sample in a study of T cells in Graves' hyperthyroidism and ophthalmopathy. In TCRdb, the multiplex PCR reads were re-called with MiXCR into one record per CDR3 protein. The sample has over 200,000 distinct CDR3 sequences, roughly 18% seen once; the top ten hold approximately 40%. Input material: blood. The source of these receptors is a man in his forties with Graves' hyperthyroidism. CDR3s include the opening cysteine and the closing phenylalanine or tryptophan. D genes are given only for firm matches.

>TRBV11-3|NA|TRBJ2-2
CASSPLEGELFF
>TRBV5-5|NA|TRBJ2-7
CASSATSSREQYF
>TRBV12-3/TRBV12-4|TRBD1|TRBJ2-7
CASSFTGDEQYF
>TRBV29-1|TRBD1|TRBJ2-7
CSVDGTGLFEQYF
>TRBV18|NA|TRBJ1-2
CASSPQWTGAYGYTF
>TRBV4-2|NA|TRBJ2-7
CASSQARQGSSYEQYF
>TRBV29-1|NA|TRBJ2-4
CSALSRASNIQYF
>TRBV2|TRBD1|TRBJ2-3
CASSVSVGQGGSTDTQYF
>TRBV20-1|NA|TRBJ2-7
CSASEISYEQYF
>TRBV12-3/TRBV12-4|NA|TRBJ1-5
CASSSNRDQPQHF
>TRBV28|TRBD2|TRBJ2-1
CASSSPGGAGNEQFF
>TRBV7-8|TRBD1|TRBJ1-4
CASSLDGTGSYEKLFF
>TRBV6-1|TRBD2|TRBJ2-4
CASSGASGGTLGLKNIQYF
>TRBV7-9|TRBD1|TRBJ1-2
CASNYPEGQDYGYTF